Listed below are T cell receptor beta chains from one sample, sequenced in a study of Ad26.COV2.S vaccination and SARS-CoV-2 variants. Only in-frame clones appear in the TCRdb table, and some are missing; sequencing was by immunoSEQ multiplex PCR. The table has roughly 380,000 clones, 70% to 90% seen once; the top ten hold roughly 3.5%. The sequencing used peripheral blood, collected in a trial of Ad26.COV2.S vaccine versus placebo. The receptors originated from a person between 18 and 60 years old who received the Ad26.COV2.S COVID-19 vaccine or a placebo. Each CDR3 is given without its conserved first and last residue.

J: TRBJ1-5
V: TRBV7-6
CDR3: ASSLGQGDQPQH

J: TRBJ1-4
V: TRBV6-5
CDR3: ASSYPKEGTNEKLF

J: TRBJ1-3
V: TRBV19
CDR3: ASSIIFGFRLSGNTIY

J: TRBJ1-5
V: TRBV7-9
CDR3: ASSLALPNQPQH

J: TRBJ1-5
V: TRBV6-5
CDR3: ASRGLGTGDQPQH

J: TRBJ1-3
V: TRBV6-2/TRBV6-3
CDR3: ASSYSGVSGNTIY

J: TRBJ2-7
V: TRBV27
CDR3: ASSLATPSSYEQY

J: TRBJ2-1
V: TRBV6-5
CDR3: ASSSSGGAYNEQF

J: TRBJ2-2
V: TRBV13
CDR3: ASSLVAANANTGELF

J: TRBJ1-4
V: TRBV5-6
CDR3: ASSLDRGPEKLF

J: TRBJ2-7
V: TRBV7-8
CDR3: ASSFPPGPGPLKY

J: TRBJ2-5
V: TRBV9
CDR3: ASSVVGGGETQY

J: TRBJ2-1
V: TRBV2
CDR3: ASSEAKGTDANEQF

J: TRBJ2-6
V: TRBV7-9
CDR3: ASSLEWGRRSGANVLT

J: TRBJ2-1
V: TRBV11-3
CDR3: ASSLPDNPGEQF

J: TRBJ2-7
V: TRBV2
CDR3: ASSAYPLLSYEQY

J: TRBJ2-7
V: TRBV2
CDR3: ASSEALLVYEQY

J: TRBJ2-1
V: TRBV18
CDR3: ASSPPLQGLWNEQF

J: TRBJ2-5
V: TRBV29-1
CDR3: SVVREETQY

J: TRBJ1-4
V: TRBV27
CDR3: ASSLGRGTTNEKLF

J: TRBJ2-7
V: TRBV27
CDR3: ASSFRAGPSYEQY

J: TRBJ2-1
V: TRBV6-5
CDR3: ASSRGGRLEEQF

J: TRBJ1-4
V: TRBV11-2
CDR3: ASSIGYEKLF

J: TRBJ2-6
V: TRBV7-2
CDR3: ASSSTRERPLSGANVLT

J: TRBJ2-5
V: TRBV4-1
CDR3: ASSQSPPGETQY

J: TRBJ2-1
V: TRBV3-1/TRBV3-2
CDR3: ASSQWPPGTGRDEQF

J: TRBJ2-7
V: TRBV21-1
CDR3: ASSKEGTSGSYEQY

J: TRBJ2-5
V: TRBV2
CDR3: ASSPGQRGFETQY

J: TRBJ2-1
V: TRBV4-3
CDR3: ASSPRLTYNEQF

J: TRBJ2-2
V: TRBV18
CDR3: ASSPFTGPNTGELF

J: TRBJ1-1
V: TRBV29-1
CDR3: SAPGQGMNTEAF

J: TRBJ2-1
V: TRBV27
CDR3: ASSLFGLAGGSYNEQF

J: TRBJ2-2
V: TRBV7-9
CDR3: ASSLVLTNTGELF

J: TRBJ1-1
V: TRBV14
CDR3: ASSQINRDRRCEAF

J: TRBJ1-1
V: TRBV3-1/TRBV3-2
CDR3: ASSLYRSGTEAF

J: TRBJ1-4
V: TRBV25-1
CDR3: ASSKSTSPNEKLF

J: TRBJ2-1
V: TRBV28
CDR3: ASSSTYNEQF